This is a list of T cell receptor beta chains from one sample in a study of T cells in Graves' hyperthyroidism and ophthalmopathy. MiXCR, applied by TCRdb to the multiplex PCR reads, yields one record per CDR3 protein. The sample carries approximately 720,000 distinct CDR3 sequences, roughly a sixth recorded once. Input material: blood. Source of these receptors: a woman between 45 and 65 years old with Graves' hyperthyroidism that later progressed to Graves' ophthalmopathy. The CDR3 runs from the conserved cysteine through the conserved F or W. The D gene is left open where the match is weak. Some rows have no size entry. The others give once, few or many, or a class for an expanded clone.

cdr3_aa | cdr3_nt | d_call | v_call | clone_size | j_call
CASGRGLDSGNTIYF | TGTGCCAGCGGACGTGGACTGGACTCTGGAAACACCATATATTTT | - | TRBV11-2 | - | TRBJ1-3
CASSIDGGNTIYF | TGTGCCAGTAGTATTGACGGAGGAAACACCATATATTTT | - | TRBV19 | - | TRBJ1-3
CASSQNRVRNQPQHF | TGTGCCAGCAGCCAGAACAGGGTGCGCAATCAGCCCCAGCATTTT | - | TRBV3-1 | many | TRBJ1-5
CASGRGDSPLHF | TGTGCCAGCGGCCGAGGGGATTCACCCCTCCACTTT | - | TRBV7-9 | - | TRBJ1-6
CALFAEDEKLFF | TGTGCCCTATTTGCCGAAGACGAAAAACTGTTTTTT | - | TRBV30 | - | TRBJ1-4
CASSLLYNSQTYEQYF | TGTGCCAGCAGCTTACTTTATAATTCCCAAACCTACGAGCAGTACTTC | - | TRBV7-8 | - | TRBJ2-7
CASSPRASGAKNIQYF | TGTGCCAGCTCACCACGGGCTAGCGGGGCCAAAAACATTCAGTACTTC | TRBD2 | TRBV18 | many | TRBJ2-4
CASSEASRVGSQPQHF | TGTGCCAGCAGTGAAGCGAGCAGGGTTGGCAGTCAGCCCCAGCATTTT | - | TRBV6-1 | few | TRBJ1-5
CASSKGRYNEQFF | TGTGCCAGCAGCAAAGGACGGTACAATGAGCAGTTCTTC | - | TRBV11-2 | many | TRBJ2-1
CASSIRGDSYNEQFF | TGTGCCAGTAGTATCCGGGGGGACTCCTACAATGAGCAGTTCTTC | TRBD2 | TRBV19 | few | TRBJ2-1
CSARGTPSNQPQHF | TGCAGTGCTAGAGGGACGCCCAGCAATCAGCCCCAGCATTTT | - | TRBV20-1 | - | TRBJ1-5
CATAREHNSPLHF | TGTGCTACGGCCAGGGAGCATAATTCACCCCTCCACTTT | - | TRBV27 | - | TRBJ1-6
CASRPRGPGNTIYF | TGTGCCAGCAGACCTAGGGGGCCTGGAAACACCATATATTTT | TRBD1 | TRBV7-8 | few | TRBJ1-3
CSARVSGQETQYF | TGCAGTGCTAGAGTGTCAGGGCAAGAGACCCAGTACTTC | - | TRBV20-1 | many | TRBJ2-5
CASSGREGYGNTIYF | TGTGCCAGCAGCGGCCGGGAGGGCTATGGAAACACCATATATTTT | - | TRBV9 | - | TRBJ1-3
CASSQDVQGFYEQYF | TGTGCCAGCAGCCAAGACGTTCAGGGGTTCTACGAGCAGTACTTC | - | TRBV3-1 | many | TRBJ2-7
CASSRTEYGYTF | TGTGCCAGTAGCCGGACAGAGTATGGCTACACCTTC | - | TRBV19 | - | TRBJ1-2
CASSFFSGGQETQYF | TGTGCCAGCAGCTTTTTTTCGGGGGGCCAAGAGACCCAGTACTTC | TRBD2 | TRBV11-2 | many | TRBJ2-5
CASSPPGGGSGTQYF | TGTGCCAGCAGCCCGCCGGGGGGCGGTTCTGGGACCCAGTACTTC | - | TRBV7-6 | - | TRBJ2-5
CASSLGVSGGYQETQYF | TGTGCCAGCAGCTTAGGGGTTAGCGGGGGGTACCAAGAGACCCAGTACTTC | TRBD2 | TRBV7-6 | - | TRBJ2-5
CASSFERGNTIYF | TGTGCCAGCAGTTTTGAGAGAGGAAACACCATATATTTT | - | TRBV12-3/TRBV12-4 | few | TRBJ1-3
CASRTKDSSGNTIYF | TGTGCCAGCAGAACCAAGGACAGCTCTGGAAACACCATATATTTT | - | TRBV6-1 | few | TRBJ1-3
CSATTGGGEKLFF | TGCAGCGCCACGACAGGGGGAGGAGAAAAACTGTTTTTT | TRBD1 | TRBV29-1 | - | TRBJ1-4
CASSLGIGTEAFF | TGTGCCAGCAGCTTGGGCATCGGCACTGAAGCTTTCTTT | - | TRBV5-4 | once | TRBJ1-1
CASSPLTGGASYEQYF | TGTGCCAGCAGTCCACTTACAGGGGGCGCCTCCTACGAGCAGTACTTC | TRBD1 | TRBV27 | - | TRBJ2-7
CASSYRTDTDTQYF | TGTGCCAGCAGTTATAGGACAGACACAGATACGCAGTATTTT | - | TRBV6-1 | - | TRBJ2-3
CASSYPGPLTYNEQFF | TGTGCCAGCAGCTATCCGGGGCCCCTCACCTACAATGAGCAGTTCTTC | - | TRBV7-9 | few | TRBJ2-1
CAWRAPGGSGSPLHF | TGTGCCTGGAGAGCCCCGGGAGGGTCAGGCTCACCCCTCCACTTT | - | TRBV30 | few | TRBJ1-6
CASSLVLAGGQEQFF | TGCGCCAGCAGCTTGGTATTAGCGGGGGGGCAGGAGCAGTTCTTC | TRBD2 | TRBV5-1 | - | TRBJ2-1
CASRRDIPTNTEAFF | TGTGCCAGCAGAAGGGACATTCCCACGAACACTGAAGCTTTCTTT | - | TRBV6-1 | few | TRBJ1-1
CASSPTEALNYGYTF | TGTGCCAGCTCACCAACTGAGGCCCTTAACTATGGCTACACCTTC | - | TRBV18 | - | TRBJ1-2
CASSFGRGYNSPLHF | TGTGCCAGCAGCTTCGGTAGAGGCTATAATTCACCCCTCCACTTT | - | TRBV13 | many | TRBJ1-6
CATSRDGFHREQYF | TGTGCCACCTCTCGGGATGGCTTCCATCGGGAGCAGTACTTC | - | TRBV24-1 | many | TRBJ2-7
CASSIGFTGRNTEAFF | TGTGCCAGCAGTATCGGATTTACGGGAAGGAACACTGAAGCTTTCTTT | - | TRBV6-2/TRBV6-3 | few | TRBJ1-1
CSAGSRTEAFF | TGCAGTGCAGGGTCCCGCACTGAAGCTTTCTTT | - | TRBV20-1 | many | TRBJ1-1
CASSPGGQASTDTQYF | TGTGCCAGCAGCCCGGGCGGACAGGCTAGCACAGATACGCAGTATTTT | TRBD1 | TRBV7-8 | once | TRBJ2-3
CASSSPRAGSSYNEQFF | TGTGCCAGCAGCTCTCCGAGAGCAGGGAGTTCCTACAATGAGCAGTTCTTC | - | TRBV11-1 | many | TRBJ2-1
CASSVIGGGLEPLHF | TGTGCCAGCAGCGTAATTGGTGGGGGCCTCGAACCCCTCCACTTT | - | TRBV9 | - | TRBJ1-6
CSALVVAGDYEQYF | TGCAGTGCGCTAGTGGTAGCGGGGGACTACGAGCAGTACTTC | TRBD2 | TRBV20-1 | many | TRBJ2-7
CASSLQGPELGTQYF | TGTGCCAGCAGCCTACAGGGCCCTGAGCTGGGGACGCAGTATTTT | - | TRBV2 | few | TRBJ2-3
CASNNDRSNTEAFF | TGCGCCAGCAATAATGACAGATCGAACACTGAAGCTTTCTTT | - | TRBV10-1 | - | TRBJ1-1
CSAVSGGEETQYF | TGCAGTGCTGTTAGCGGGGGAGAAGAGACCCAGTACTTC | TRBD2 | TRBV20-1 | few | TRBJ2-5
CASSLVDGRGYTF | TGCGCCAGCAGCTTGGTAGACGGCAGAGGCTACACCTTC | - | TRBV5-1 | - | TRBJ1-2
CATSEVGSGELFF | TGTGCCACCAGTGAGGTCGGGTCCGGGGAGCTGTTTTTT | - | TRBV24-1 | - | TRBJ2-2
CSARWPGGEKLFF | TGCAGTGCTAGATGGCCCGGGGGAGAAAAACTGTTTTTT | - | TRBV20-1 | few | TRBJ1-4
CASSYSFSFGNTIYF | TGTGCCAGCAGTTACTCCTTCAGCTTTGGAAACACCATATATTTT | - | TRBV6-6 | - | TRBJ1-3
CASSTRTSGGYNEQFF | TGTGCCAGCTCAACCCGGACTAGCGGGGGCTACAATGAGCAGTTCTTC | TRBD2 | TRBV18 | - | TRBJ2-1
CASSYELQGGWNGYTF | TGTGCCAGCAGTTACGAGTTACAGGGAGGTTGGAATGGCTACACCTTC | - | TRBV6-5 | few | TRBJ1-2
CASSLPGHHSGANVLTF | TGCGCCAGCAGCTTGCCGGGACACCACTCTGGGGCCAACGTCCTGACTTTC | - | TRBV5-1 | many | TRBJ2-6
CASSIPQQTAAEAFF | TGTGCCAGTAGTATCCCTCAACAGACAGCAGCTGAAGCTTTCTTT | - | TRBV19 | - | TRBJ1-1
CASSGGQITGNEQYF | TGTGCCAGCAGTGGGGGACAAATAACGGGAAACGAGCAGTACTTC | - | TRBV25-1 | - | TRBJ2-7